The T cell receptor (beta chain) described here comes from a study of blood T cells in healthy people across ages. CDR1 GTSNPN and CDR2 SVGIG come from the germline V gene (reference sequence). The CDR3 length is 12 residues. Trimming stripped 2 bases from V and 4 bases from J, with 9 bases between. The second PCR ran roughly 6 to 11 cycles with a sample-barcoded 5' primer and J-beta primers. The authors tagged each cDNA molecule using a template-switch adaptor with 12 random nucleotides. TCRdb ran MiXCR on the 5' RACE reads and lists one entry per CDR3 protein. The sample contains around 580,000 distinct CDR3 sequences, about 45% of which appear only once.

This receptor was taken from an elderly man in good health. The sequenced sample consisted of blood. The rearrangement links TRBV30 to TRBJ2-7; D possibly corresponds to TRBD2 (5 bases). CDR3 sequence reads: CAWSPSQYEQYF. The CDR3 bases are TGTGCCTGGAGTCCTAGCCAATACGAGCAGTACTTC.